The 21 T cell receptor beta chains in this list originate from one sample, sequenced in a study of blood T cell dynamics during melanoma immunotherapy. As to time point: pre-treatment baseline. The repertoire was sequenced with immunoSEQ multiplex PCR; TCRdb's copy has only in-frame clones and lacks some. This sample has some 6,300 clones, with 80% to 85% found just once. The sample was blood, taken from a patient treated with checkpoint blockade. The source of these receptors is a human donor with melanoma. Some clones in this sample may be carry-over from other donors' samples.

The V gene is TRBV9, the J gene TRBJ2-1, with 7 nucleotides matching TRBD2. Germline V CDR1 and CDR2: SGDLS, YYNGEE. The CDR3 totals 15 residues. The J segment lost 0 bases and the V segment lost 4 bases, leaving 4 bases of the junction unmatched. The CDR3 spells CASSPRLASYNEQFF. The CDR3 DNA reads TGTGCCAGCAGCCCCCGACTAGCCTCCTACAATGAGCAGTTCTTC.

The chain is built from TRBV6-1 and TRBJ1-5; TRBD1 matches at 9 bases. The CDR3 runs to 17 residues. After removal of 4 bases from V and 2 bases from J, the junction contained 9 bases not matched to a gene. Looked up from germline, CDR1 is MNHNS and CDR2 is SASEGT. The CDR3 region has the DNA TGTGCCAGCAGTGCCGACAGGGGGACTAACGGCAATCAGCCCCAGCATTTT. Its protein product is CASSADRGTNGNQPQHF.

This chain uses TRBV6-1 with TRBJ2-7, with 8 bases that match TRBD1. Germline lookup yields CDR1 MNHNS and CDR2 SASEGT. V was pared by 0 bases and J by 1 base, with 2 bases of the junction left unmatched. The CDR3 is made up of 15 amino acids. The CDR3 here is CASSEAGTGSYEQYF. CDR3 DNA: TGTGCCAGCAGTGAAGCAGGGACAGGATCCTACGAGCAGTACTTC.

The CDR3 loop is CASRARTNQPQHF. The DNA of the CDR3 is TGTGCCAGCAGAGCCCGGACGAATCAGCCCCAGCATTTT. V is TRBV2 and J is TRBJ1-5; D ambiguous. The V gene's germline CDR1 is SNHLY and CDR2 FYNNEI. Trimming pared 6 bases from V and 4 bases from J, leaving 10 bases between. The length of the CDR3 is 13 residues.

The gene calls are TRBV28 and TRBJ1-5; TRBD1 matches at 8 bases. From germline, CDR1 is MDHEN and CDR2 SYDVKM. The CDR3 extends over 16 amino acids. V was clipped by 6 bases and J by 0 bases; unmatched bases: 7. The CDR3 DNA follows: TGTGCCAGCAGCTTAATCGGACAGGGTAGCAATCAGCCCCAGCATTTT. Translation: CASSLIGQGSNQPQHF.

The chain joins TRBV7-9 to TRBJ2-3, with 9 bases lining up with TRBD2. This CDR3 comprises 13 residues. Germline V gene sequence: CDR1 SEHNR, CDR2 FQNEAQ (reference sequence). The V gene end was trimmed by 8 bases and the J gene end by 1 base; junction bases not matched to a gene: 1. Here the CDR3 reads CASLAGGTDTQYF. CDR3 sequence (DNA): TGTGCCAGCTTAGCGGGGGGCACAGATACGCAGTATTTT.

The chain carries TRBV15 and TRBJ2-7; the match to TRBD2 covers 9 bases. The CDR3 runs to 15 residues. CDR1 LNHNV and CDR2 YYDKDF come from the germline V gene (reference sequence). V dropped 9 bases and J dropped 3; count of bases not matched to a gene: 12. Here the CDR3 reads CATSEGRLADYEQYF. The CDR3 bases are TGTGCCACGAGCGAGGGAAGACTAGCGGACTACGAGCAGTACTTC.

J is TRBJ1-2 and V is TRBV5-5; 7 nucleotides match TRBD1. CDR1 and CDR2 (germline): SGHKS, YYEKEE (reference sequence). The CDR3 length is 12 residues. Unmatched junction bases numbered 8, after V lost 4 bases and J lost 11 bases. CDR3 loop: CASSPGGQAYTF. As DNA, the CDR3 is TGTGCCAGCAGCCCGGGCGGACAGGCATACACCTTC.

The V and J genes are TRBV7-9 and TRBJ2-5, with 9 bases fitting TRBD1. J gave up 5 bases and V 3 bases, and 10 bases lay outside the gene matches. Germline V gene lookup returns CDR1 SEHNR and CDR2 FQNEAQ (reference sequence). CDR3 length equals 16 residues. The CDR3 is CASSFETGGFDETQYF. CDR3 in DNA: TGTGCCAGCAGCTTCGAGACAGGGGGGTTCGATGAGACCCAGTACTTC.

V is TRBV9 and J is TRBJ2-5; 7 bases match TRBD2. Germline CDR1 reads SGDLS; CDR2 reads YYNGEE. After removal of 5 bases from V and 5 bases from J, the junction contained 12 bases not matched to a gene. This CDR3 is built from 15 residues. CDR3 bases: TGTGCCAGCAGTACCCTAGGGGACGGGAGGGAGACCCAGTACTTC. Translated: CASSTLGDGRETQYF.

V and J are TRBV29-1 and TRBJ2-1; 12 bases agree with TRBD2. This CDR3 spans 13 amino acids. J lost 8 bases, V lost 7 bases, and 6 bases had no gene match. Germline CDR1 and CDR2: SQVTM and ANQGSEA. CDR3 amino acids: CSAASGRGDEQFF. Written as DNA, the CDR3 is TGCAGCGCTGCTAGCGGGAGGGGTGATGAGCAGTTCTTC.

V gene TRBV2 combines with J gene TRBJ1-6; D possibly corresponds to TRBD1 (6 bases). The V gene's germline CDR1 is SNHLY and CDR2 FYNNEI. V was cut by 7 bases and J by 4 bases, with 11 bases left in between. CDR3 length: 14 residues. The CDR3 region has the DNA TGTGCCAGCACCGGGACACCGTATAATTCACCCCTCCACTTT. Protein product: CASTGTPYNSPLHF.

This chain connects TRBV5-1 to TRBJ1-1; D gene uncertain. Trimming cost V 0 bases and J 4 bases, with 10 bases left between them. The germline V gene encodes CDR1 SGHRS and CDR2 YFSETQ. This CDR3 comprises 14 residues. Written as DNA, the CDR3 is TGCGCCAGCAGCTTGGACACGCGAGTCACTGAAGCTTTCTTT. The encoded protein is CASSLDTRVTEAFF.

This clone came up a few times. The chain is built from TRBV10-2 and TRBJ1-1; D is undetermined. CDR3 length equals 13 residues. Trimming left V 0 bases short and J 0 bases short, with 2 bases between. CDR1 is WSHSY, CDR2 SAAADI, per germline. The CDR3 protein is CASSESMNTEAFF. The CDR3 region has the DNA TGCGCCAGCAGTGAGTCGATGAACACTGAAGCTTTCTTT.

The chain is built from TRBV28 and TRBJ1-1; no clear D gene. Germline CDR1 and CDR2: MDHEN and SYDVKM. This CDR3 spans 13 amino acids. V was shortened by 3 bases and J by 4 bases, with 9 bases between the two germline ends. The CDR3 bases are TGTGCCAGCAGTTTCGAGGGAAGCACTGAAGCTTTCTTT. Its protein is CASSFEGSTEAFF.

The gene calls are TRBV7-2 and TRBJ2-1; TRBD1 agrees at 7 bases. The CDR3 length is 15 residues. Germline trimming cut 1 base from V and 0 bases from J; bases unmatched to any gene: 0. Germline values: CDR1 SGHTA, CDR2 FQGNSA. Here the CDR3 DNA reads TGTGCCAGCAGCTTAGACAGGGGCTCCTACAATGAGCAGTTCTTC. This translates into CASSLDRGSYNEQFF.

As concerns this clone: The germline gene is not matched at one end of the junction; a read error may be the cause. V gene TRBV4-2 combines with J gene TRBJ2-7; D remains unclear. This CDR3 has 14 amino acids. Per the germline V gene, CDR1 is LGHNA and CDR2 is YNFKEQ. The CDR3 DNA follows: TGTGTCAGCAGCCAAGAACCCCTGAGTGGGGAGCAGTACTTC. Encoded protein: CVSSQEPLSGEQYF.

CDR3 protein: CATSSRESGEAFF. CDR3 coding DNA: TGTGCCACCAGCAGCAGGGAGAGTGGGGAAGCTTTCTTT. The V call is TRBV15, the J call TRBJ1-1; the D gene is possibly TRBD1 (5 bases). Germline-derived CDR1 and CDR2 are LNHNV and YYDKDF (reference sequence). This CDR3 contains 13 residues. V was cut by 3 bases and J by 8 bases, with 13 bases left in between.

V is TRBV5-1 and J is TRBJ2-5; 7 bases match TRBD1. The CDR3 extends over 16 amino acids. Germline V lookup: CDR1 SGHRS, CDR2 YFSETQ. V gave up 4 bases and J gave up 2 bases; unmatched junction bases: 11. For the CDR3, the DNA is TGCGCCAGCAGCCCCGGGACAGCACAGGAACAAGAGACCCAGTACTTC. The encoded protein is CASSPGTAQEQETQYF. Full variable domain (missing parts from reference TRBV5-1 and TRBJ2-5): KAGVTQTPRYLIKTRGQQVTLSCSPISGHRSVSWYQQTPGQGLQFLFEYFSETQRNKGNFPGRFSGRQFSNSRSEMNVSTLELGDSALYLCASSPGTAQEQETQYFGPGTRLLVL.

This clone appeared a few times. The rearrangement links TRBV28 to TRBJ1-3; D ambiguous. This CDR3 is 13 amino acids long. V was trimmed by 10 bases and J by 0 bases, leaving 10 bases between them. Germline lookup yields CDR1 MDHEN and CDR2 SYDVKM. For the CDR3, the DNA is TGTGCCACCTCCGGACTCTCTGGAAACACCATATATTTT. Translated, it gives CATSGLSGNTIYF.

This chain uses TRBV5-3 with TRBJ2-7, with 8 bases lining up with TRBD1. TRBV5-3 is sorted into the ORF group, with uncertain function. The CDR3 has 12 amino acids. Losses at the gene ends were 7 bases for V and 3 bases for J; bases not matched to a gene: 3. CDR3 coding DNA: TGTGCCAGATCCGGGACAGGCTACGAGCAGTACTTC. The encoded protein is CARSGTGYEQYF.